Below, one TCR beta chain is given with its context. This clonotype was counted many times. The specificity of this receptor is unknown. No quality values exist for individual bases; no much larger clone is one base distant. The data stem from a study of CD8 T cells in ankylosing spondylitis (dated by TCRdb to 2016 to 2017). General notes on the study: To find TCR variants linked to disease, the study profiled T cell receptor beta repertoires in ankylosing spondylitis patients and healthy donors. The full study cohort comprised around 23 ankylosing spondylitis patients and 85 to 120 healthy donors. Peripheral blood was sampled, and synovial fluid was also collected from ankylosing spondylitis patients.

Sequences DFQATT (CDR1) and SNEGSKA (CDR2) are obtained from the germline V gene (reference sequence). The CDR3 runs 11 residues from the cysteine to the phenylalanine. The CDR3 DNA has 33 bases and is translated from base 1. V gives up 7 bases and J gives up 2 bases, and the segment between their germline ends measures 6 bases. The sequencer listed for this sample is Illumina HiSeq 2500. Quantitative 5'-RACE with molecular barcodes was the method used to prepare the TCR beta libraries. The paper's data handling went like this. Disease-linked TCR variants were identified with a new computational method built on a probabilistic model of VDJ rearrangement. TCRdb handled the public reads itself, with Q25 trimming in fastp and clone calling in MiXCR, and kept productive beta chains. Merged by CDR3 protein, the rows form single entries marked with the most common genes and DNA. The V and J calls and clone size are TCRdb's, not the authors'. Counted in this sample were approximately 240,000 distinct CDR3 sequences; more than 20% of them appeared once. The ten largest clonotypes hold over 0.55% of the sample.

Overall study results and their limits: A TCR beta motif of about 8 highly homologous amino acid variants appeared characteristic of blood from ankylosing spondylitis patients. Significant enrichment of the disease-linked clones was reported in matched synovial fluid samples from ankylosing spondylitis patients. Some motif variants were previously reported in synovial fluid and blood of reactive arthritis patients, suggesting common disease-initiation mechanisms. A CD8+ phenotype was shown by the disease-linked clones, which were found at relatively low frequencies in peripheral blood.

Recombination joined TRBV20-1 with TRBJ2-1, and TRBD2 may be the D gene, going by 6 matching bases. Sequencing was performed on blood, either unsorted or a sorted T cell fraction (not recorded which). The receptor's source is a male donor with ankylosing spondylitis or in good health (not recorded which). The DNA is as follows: TGCAGTGGGGGGGCCTACAATGAGCAGTTCTTC. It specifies CSGGAYNEQFF.